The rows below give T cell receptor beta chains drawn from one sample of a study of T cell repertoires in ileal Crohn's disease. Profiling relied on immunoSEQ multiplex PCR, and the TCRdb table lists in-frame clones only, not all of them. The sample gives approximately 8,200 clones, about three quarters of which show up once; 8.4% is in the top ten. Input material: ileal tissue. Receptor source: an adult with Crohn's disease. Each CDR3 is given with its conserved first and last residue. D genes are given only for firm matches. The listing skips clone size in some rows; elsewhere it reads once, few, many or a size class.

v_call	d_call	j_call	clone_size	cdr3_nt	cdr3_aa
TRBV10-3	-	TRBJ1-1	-	TGTGCCATCAGTGACGGTACGGGGAACACTGAAGCTTTCTTT	CAISDGTGNTEAFF
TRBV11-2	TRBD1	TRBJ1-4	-	TGTGCCAGCAGCTTATGGACAGGGGGCCCTAATGAAAAACTGTTTTTT	CASSLWTGGPNEKLFF
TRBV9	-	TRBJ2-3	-	TGTGCCAGCAGCGTAGGCAAGAGTAGCACAGATACGCAGTATTTT	CASSVGKSSTDTQYF
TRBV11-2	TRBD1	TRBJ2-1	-	TGTGCCAGCAGCGACGGGACAGGGAAGCGCCGGCAGTTCTTC	CASSDGTGKRRQFF
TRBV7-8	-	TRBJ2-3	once	TGTGCCAGCAGCTACTCGGGAGGACAGGGTAAAGATACGCAGTATTTT	CASSYSGGQGKDTQYF
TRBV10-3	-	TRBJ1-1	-	TGTGCCATCAGTGAGTCCCCCAGGGAAGCTTTCTTT	CAISESPREAFF
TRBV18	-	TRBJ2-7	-	TGTGCCAGCTCACTCTCGGGGTCCTACGAGCAGTACTTC	CASSLSGSYEQYF
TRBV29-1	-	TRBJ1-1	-	TGCAGCGTTGAAGACATGGAGGGTCGGGGAGCTTTCTTT	CSVEDMEGRGAFF
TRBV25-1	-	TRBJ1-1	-	TGTGCCAGCAGTGTTACAGGGCCCGTTGAAGCTTTCTTT	CASSVTGPVEAFF
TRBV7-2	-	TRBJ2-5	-	TGTGCCAGCAGCTTAGTAGGGGCGGGAAGGGAGACCCAGTACTTC	CASSLVGAGRETQYF
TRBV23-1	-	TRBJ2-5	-	TGCGCCAGCAGTCAAAAACAAGAAGGGGGGGCCCTTGAGACCCAGTACTTC	CASSQKQEGGALETQYF
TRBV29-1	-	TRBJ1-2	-	TGCAGCGTTGACTCGGCACAGGGTGGCTGGGGTGGCTACACCTTC	CSVDSAQGGWGGYTF
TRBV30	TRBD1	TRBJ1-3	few	TGTGCCTGGAGGAAGGGACAGGCGAGAATTTTTGGAAACACCATATATTTT	CAWRKGQARIFGNTIYF
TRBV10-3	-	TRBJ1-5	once	TGTGCCATCAGTGTTTTCGGTCAGCCCCAGCATTTT	CAISVFGQPQHF
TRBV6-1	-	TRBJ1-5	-	TGTGCCAGCAGTGAAGATCGGCGTCTTACGGGTCAGCCCCAGCATTTT	CASSEDRRLTGQPQHF
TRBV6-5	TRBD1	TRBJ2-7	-	TGTGCCAGCGGACCGGGACAGGTGATATACGAGCAGTACTTC	CASGPGQVIYEQYF
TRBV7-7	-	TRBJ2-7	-	TGTGCTAGCAGCTCCCCGCCGAGGCCAGTTGGGAGAGCGGTCTACGAGCAGTACTTC	CASSSPPRPVGRAVYEQYF
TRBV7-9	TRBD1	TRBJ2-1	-	TGTGCCAGCAGCTTAGCAGGGGGCGATGAGCAGTTCTTC	CASSLAGGDEQFF
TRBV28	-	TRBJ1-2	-	TGTGCCAGCAGATACACCACAGGGACCTATGGCTACACCTTC	CASRYTTGTYGYTF
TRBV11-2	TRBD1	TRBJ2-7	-	TGTGCCAGCAGCTTAGCACAGGGGGCCCACGAGCAGTACTTC	CASSLAQGAHEQYF
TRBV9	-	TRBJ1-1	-	TGTGCCAGCAGCGTATACAGGAACACTGAAGCTTTCTTT	CASSVYRNTEAFF
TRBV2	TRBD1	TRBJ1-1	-	TGTGCCAGCAGTGGCTCCCCGGGACAGGGGCCTATACGGGGCACTGAAGCTTTCTTT	CASSGSPGQGPIRGTEAFF
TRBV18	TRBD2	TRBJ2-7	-	TGTGCCAGCTCAGCCTCGGGCCTTGGAGGACTAGCGGGGGGCTCCTACGAGCAGTACTTC	CASSASGLGGLAGGSYEQYF
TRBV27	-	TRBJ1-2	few	TGTGCCAGCAGTGCAACAGGGTATAGTGGCTACACCTTC	CASSATGYSGYTF
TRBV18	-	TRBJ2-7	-	TGTGCCAGCTCACCTGACAGCCTAGGTGAGCAGTACTTC	CASSPDSLGEQYF
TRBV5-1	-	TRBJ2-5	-	TGCGCCAGCAGCTTTGGAACAGGGCTGGAGACCCAGTACTTC	CASSFGTGLETQYF
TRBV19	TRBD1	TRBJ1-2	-	TGTGCCAGTAGTCCCGGGACAGTAATACTCGGCTACACCTTC	CASSPGTVILGYTF
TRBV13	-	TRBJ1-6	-	TGTGCCAGCAGCTTAGATCGTCGTGGGGGGACTAATTCACCCCTCCACTTT	CASSLDRRGGTNSPLHF